The T cell receptor beta chain under discussion was sequenced for a study of control samples from healthy donors and cancer patients. The method was immunoSEQ multiplex PCR; TCRdb's version includes in-frame clones alone and lacks a portion of them. The repertoire consists of 100,000 to 120,000 clones, with over 75% occurring once and the leading ten covering roughly 4%. The V gene lost 5 bases and the J gene lost 4 bases, with 17 bases spanning the gap. In germline, CDR1 is SGHTA, CDR2 FQGNSA. CDR3 length: 15 residues. The rearrangement links TRBV7-2 to TRBJ1-1; TRBD1 is a possible D gene (6 bases). Sequencing used PBMCs. The receptor comes from a woman aged 60 to 75 with lung cancer. As DNA, the CDR3 is TGTGCCAGCAGCCTGAAGATGGGGGGCGGCACTGAAGCTTTCTTT. This encodes CASSLKMGGGTEAFF.